This T cell receptor (beta chain) was obtained from a study of cytomegalovirus exposure and HLA in healthy donors. Overall study findings and caveats: Confirmation was obtained in vitro that a few CMV-associated chains are specific for CMV antigens. Some 150 TCR beta chains were listed as cytomegalovirus-associated.

With regard to this clone: No antigen is known for it.

The repertoire was sequenced with immunoSEQ multiplex PCR; TCRdb's copy has only in-frame clones and lacks some. The table has over 70,000 clones, about 90% seen once. The donors belonged to the roughly 120-subject validation cohort, separate from the approximately 700-subject first cohort. V lost 1 base to trimming and J lost 0 bases, with 3 bases between them. The germline V gene encodes CDR1 LNHDA and CDR2 SQIVND (reference sequence). This CDR3 has 13 amino acids. This chain links TRBV19 with TRBJ1-1; D call uncertain. The sample consisted of PBMCs. This receptor was obtained from a woman under 30 in good health and CMV-seropositive. The CDR3 protein is CASSIALNTEAFF. CDR3 nucleotide sequence: TGTGCCAGTAGTATAGCCTTGAACACTGAAGCTTTCTTT. Complete variable domain (other parts from reference TRBV19 and TRBJ1-1): DGGITQSPKYLFRKEGQNVTLSCEQNLNHDAMYWYRQDPGQGLRLIYYSQIVNDFQKGDIAEGYSVSREKKESFPLTVTSAQKNPTAFYLCASSIALNTEAFFGQGTRLTVV.